This TCR beta chain is from a study of response to subunit inactivated influenza vaccine listed by TCRdb under 2018. Study-wide context: The study used deep quantitative T cell receptor repertoire profiling to track responses to a trivalent subunit inactivated influenza vaccine. Overall results and qualifications from the work: The authors proposed that each seasonal influenza vaccination may bring in only a limited number of new T cells.

This clonotype was seen ten or more times. Its antigen has not been determined. Base-call qualities are not available, and no considerably larger clone is one nucleotide away. To prepare the library, RT-PCR was applied. TCRdb names Illumina HiSeq 2500 as the instrument used. TCRdb handled the public reads itself, with Q25 trimming in fastp and clone calling in MiXCR, and kept productive beta chains. Rows are combined by CDR3 protein, so each entry shows the most common genes and DNA. In this sample the table shows about 570,000 distinct CDR3 sequences, about 11% of which occur a single time. The top ten constitute approximately 10% of the sample. The CDR3 has 14 amino acids, counting the end cysteine and phenylalanine. This entry keeps only the CDR3 DNA: 42 bases, framed from base 1. Ends trimmed: V by 5 bases, J by 11 bases; bases unmatched to a gene: 9. The germline V gene yields MDHEN for CDR1 and SYDVKM for CDR2.

The same data also went into a second study, on T cells expressing NK-cell markers. From that second study: 5'RACE template switching, by which a universal primer site and unique molecular identifiers were added, was used to make TCR beta cDNA libraries. Three sorted T-cell subsets (CD3+CD56+NKG2C+, CD3+CD56+NKG2C- and CD3+CD56-NKG2C+) from 8 or 9 donors had their TCR beta-chain repertoires profiled. Among the eight sequenced donors, seven were HCMV-seropositive and one was HCMV-seronegative. To restrict sorting to alphabetaTCR-expressing T cells, an anti-gammadeltaTCR antibody was added in several experiments. In six donors, the dominant CD3+CD56+NKG2C+ clonotypes ranked among the top 10 CD8+ clonotypes, making up about 1.0-8% of CD8+ T cells. Those dominant clonotypes were again the most abundant among CD3+CD56-NKG2C+ cells in four donors, at roughly 28.3-60.1%. Whether the expanded NKG2C-expressing T cell clones were specific for HCMV antigens remained unclear. All eight donors whose samples were sequenced were randomly selected healthy volunteers, three of them men and five women. A commercial ELISA kit detecting HCMV-specific IgG in serum was used to determine HCMV serostatus. Peripheral blood mononuclear cells were isolated from blood by Ficoll density gradient centrifugation. For several donors, bulk peripheral blood T-cell repertoires were also sequenced from unsorted PBMC. cDNA synthesis was primed from the TCR beta constant segment, followed by two successive PCR amplification steps. The libraries were sequenced on Illumina HiSeq 2000/2500, MiSeq or NextSeq, producing 2 x 150 bp reads. MIGEC was used to demultiplex reads and group the reads by UMI, and MiTCR was used to assemble and quantify clonotypes. To remove erroneous sequences, TCR cDNA sequences were retained only when supported by two or more reads. The tcR package was used for downstream repertoire analysis, and clonotypes were matched between fractions using CDR3 nucleotide sequence together with V segment. VDJmatch was used to annotate antigen specificity against VDJdb, with one amino acid substitution allowed in CDR3.

Here the chain combines TRBV28 and TRBJ1-6, and TRBD1 aligns with 7 junction nucleotides. The receptor was isolated from a man aged 45-65 years who received an inactivated influenza vaccine. Donor details come from another sample of the same person, matched by shared clones. Sequences were derived from PBMCs from blood, sampled on the day of vaccination. Read as DNA, the sequence is TGTGCCAGCAGTCCCTGGACAGGAAATCCACCCCTCCACTTT. Its coded protein is CASSPWTGNPPLHF. Reference TRBV28 and TRBJ1-6 genes cover what lies past the CDR3, so the full variable domain is DVKVTQSSRYLVKRTGEKVFLECVQDMDHENMFWYRQDPGLGLRLIYFSYDVKMKEKGDIPEGYSVSREKKERFSLILESASTNQTSMYLCASSPWTGNPPLHFGNGTRLTVT.